The entry below describes one TCR beta chain. What it binds is not known. The sample is drawn from a study of T cell responses to AZD1222 COVID-19 vaccine. Study-wide points: Mostly white British, mostly female donors; authors suggested clonal diversity may be underestimated.

Assay used: immunoSEQ multiplex PCR; TCRdb lists only in-frame clones, some missing. The sample includes 120,000 to 150,000 clones, approximately 89% seen only once; the top ten take about 5.3%. Per germline, CDR1 SNHLY and CDR2 FYNNEI. This CDR3 has 13 amino acids. Trimming removed 9 bases from V and 8 bases from J; junction bases left unmatched: 9. This sequence was found in an adult in good health. Source: peripheral blood, taken on day 0 of AZD1222 vaccination. The V and J genes are TRBV2 and TRBJ2-1; TRBD1 matches at 8 bases. The CDR3 DNA is TGTGCCAGGAGATTGACAGGGGTGGATGAGCAGTTCTTC. Protein sequence: CARRLTGVDEQFF. The full variable domain, with the rest looked up from reference TRBV2 and TRBJ2-1, is EPEVTQTPSHQVTQMGQEVILRCVPISNHLYFYWYRQILGQKVEFLVSFYNNEISEKSEIFDDQFSVERPDGSNFTLKIRSTKLEDSAMYFCARRLTGVDEQFFGPGTRLTVL.